This T cell receptor beta chain was identified during a study of blood T cell repertoires in COVID-19 (dated by TCRdb to about 2020). About the investigation overall: The collaborator samples originated in the United States, Italy and Spain and spanned the acute and convalescent phases of COVID-19. The prospective study material was composed of cDNA or gDNA derived from T cells, B-cell-depleted T cells, or PBMCs. Subjects who had been exposed to COVID-19, were actively infected with it, or had recovered from it provided the deeply sampled blood TCRbeta repertoires that made up the dataset. The repertoires were made available in a free public database intended to serve as a resource for research on the immune response to SARS-CoV-2. The samples were drawn from two sources: the first 160 participants of the ongoing ImmuneRACE study, and 1,000 to 1,500 subjects contributed by 6 global collaborators. The sample metadata nearly always contained a de-identified subject ID, COVID-19 status, age in years and sex. Where HLA class I and class II types were available, the types were taken from metadata supplied by the sample provider, not from assay-based typing.

Study-wide conclusions, independent of this receptor: The amount of clinical and demographic metadata varied by source and participant and was provided uncurated.

Notes on this clone: Its cognate antigen has yet to be identified. No much larger clonotype is one base removed from it; base qualities were not supplied.

The immunoSEQ Assay, a bias-controlled multiplex PCR, was used to amplify TCRbeta CDR3 regions from genomic DNA. As for the authors' bioinformatics: The number of nucleated cells in each sample was estimated by amplification of reference gene primers within the assay. To quantify the absolute abundance of each unique TCRbeta CDR3 rearrangement, sequence reads were collapsed and filtered. For each sample, productive Simpson clonality was calculated by taking the square root of Simpson's diversity index across productive rearrangements. TCRdb took this table from immuneACCESS and kept in-frame rearrangements with V and J called. Such tables lack part of the clones; where checked against another copy, unresolved V genes explain under half of the gap, and the rest is unexplained. V, J and clone size are those of that table, while D and trimming were read from the DNA. Within this sample are about 210,000 clones, with 86% of them counted one time only. 0.7% to 0.85% of the sample is held by the ten biggest clonotypes.

Each collaborating institution followed its own protocols to collect whole blood in K2EDTA tubes. For TCRbeta analysis, collaborators shipped samples in one of three forms: frozen whole blood, isolated PBMCs, or DNA extracted from either of those sample types. The sequence came from a woman aged 70 to 79 with acute or convalescent COVID-19. The sequencing input was peripheral blood.

The CDR3 corresponds to CASSFGGAGNTIYF. The DNA sequence follows: TGTGCCAGTAGTTTCGGGGGTGCTGGAAACACCATATATTTT. The sequence is built from TRBV19 and TRBJ1-3; the D gene is perhaps TRBD1, from 5 matching bases. The CDR3, from cysteine to phenylalanine, totals 14 residues. The read is trimmed to its CDR3 DNA, 42 bases read in frame from base 1. Based on the germline V gene (reference sequence), the CDR1 and CDR2 sequences are LNHDA and SQIVND. Relative to germline, V is 5 bases shorter and J is 2 bases shorter, with 10 bases between their ends.